The subject of this entry is one TCR beta chain. This entry comes from a study of cytomegalovirus exposure and HLA in healthy donors. The V gene end was trimmed by 6 bases and the J gene end by 7 bases; junction bases not matched to a gene: 9. This CDR3 has 14 amino acids. Germline V gene sequence: CDR1 KGHSH, CDR2 LQKENI. Primers: 60 Vbeta forward and 13 Jbeta reverse. Clones were read by immunoSEQ multiplex PCR, and TCRdb kept only the in-frame ones, dropping some. The table records 150,000 to 200,000 clones, roughly 72% of them present only once. This chain connects TRBV18 to TRBJ2-1; 7 positions agree with TRBD1. The source material was PBMCs. This sequence originates from a woman in her twenties or thirties in good health and CMV-seropositive. CDR3 in DNA: TGTGCCAGCTCGCTAGACAGGGATTTAAATGAGCAGTTCTTC. This translates into CASSLDRDLNEQFF. The full variable domain, rest sourced from reference TRBV18 and TRBJ2-1, is NAGVMQNPRHLVRRRGQEARLRCSPMKGHSHVYWYRQLPEEGLKFMVYLQKENIIDESGMPKERFSAEFPKEGPSILRIQQVVRGDSAAYFCASSLDRDLNEQFFGPGTRLTVL.